What follows describes a single TCR beta chain. What it binds is not known. The sample is drawn from a study of Tregs in tolerant kidney transplant recipients. The data were produced by immunoSEQ multiplex PCR, yet TCRdb's version contains in-frame clones alone and is incomplete. The sample contains about 77,000 clones, under 98% of which appear only once. Broader study findings: In tolerant patients, donor-specific Tregs outgrew total Tregs, suggesting antigen-driven expansion.

The CDR3 runs to 12 residues. V was trimmed by 0 bases and J by 4 bases, leaving 3 bases between them. Germline lookup yields CDR1 SGHRS and CDR2 YFSETQ. This clonotype was sampled from a human donor who received a combined kidney and bone marrow transplant. The rearrangement joins TRBV5-1 to TRBJ2-3; the D is unclear. The input for sequencing was CD4+ T cells from blood, taken before the transplant. CDR3 sequence: CASSLAADTQYF. The CDR3 region has the DNA TGCGCCAGCAGCTTGGCCGCAGATACGCAGTATTTT.